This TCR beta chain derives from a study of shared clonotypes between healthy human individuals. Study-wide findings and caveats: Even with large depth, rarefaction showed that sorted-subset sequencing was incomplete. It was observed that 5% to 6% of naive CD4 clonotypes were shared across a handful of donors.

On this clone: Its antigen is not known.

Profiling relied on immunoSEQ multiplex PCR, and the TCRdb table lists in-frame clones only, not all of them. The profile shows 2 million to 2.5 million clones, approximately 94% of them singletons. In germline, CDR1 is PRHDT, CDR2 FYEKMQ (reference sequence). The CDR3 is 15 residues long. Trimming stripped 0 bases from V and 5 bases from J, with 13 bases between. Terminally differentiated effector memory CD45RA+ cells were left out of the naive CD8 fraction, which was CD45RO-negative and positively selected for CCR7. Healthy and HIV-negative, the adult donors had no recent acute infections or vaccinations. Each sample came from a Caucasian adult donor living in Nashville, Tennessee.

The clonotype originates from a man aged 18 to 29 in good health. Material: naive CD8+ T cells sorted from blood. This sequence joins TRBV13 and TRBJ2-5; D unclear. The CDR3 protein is CASSLGGTQGETQYF. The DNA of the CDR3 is TGTGCCAGCAGCTTAGGCGGTACGCAAGGGGAGACCCAGTACTTC.